These T cell receptor beta chains were read from a single sample in a study of blood T cell repertoires in COVID-19. Profiling relied on immunoSEQ multiplex PCR, and the TCRdb table lists in-frame clones only, not all of them. This table has about 220,000 clones, 65% to 85% appearing once. Sequencing input: peripheral blood. The receptors stem from a human donor in a cohort sampled during active COVID-19. The CDR3 runs from the conserved cysteine through the conserved F or W. Fields, in order: V gene, clone size, J gene, D gene, CDR3 DNA, CDR3 protein. A D gene is named only where the DNA matches it firmly. Clone sizes are given selectively: once, few, many, or a class where the clone is expanded.

v_gene: TRBV5-1; abundance: once; j_gene: TRBJ2-1; d_gene: .; CDR3nt: TGCGCCAGCAGCCCTAACCTTGATGAGCAGTTCTTC; CDR3aa: CASSPNLDEQFF
v_gene: TRBV5-1; abundance: .; j_gene: TRBJ2-1; d_gene: TRBD1; CDR3nt: TGCGCCAGCAGCTCCGGGACAGGGTCATATGAGCAGTTCTTC; CDR3aa: CASSSGTGSYEQFF
v_gene: TRBV6-5; abundance: .; j_gene: TRBJ1-6; d_gene: TRBD1; CDR3nt: TGTGCCAGCACCCTCGACAGGGCAAACAATTCACCCCTCCACTTT; CDR3aa: CASTLDRANNSPLHF
v_gene: TRBV9; abundance: many; j_gene: TRBJ1-1; d_gene: .; CDR3nt: TGTGCCAGCAGCTCCAATGGGGGGAGGAACACTGAAGCTTTCTTT; CDR3aa: CASSSNGGRNTEAFF
v_gene: TRBV6-5; abundance: .; j_gene: TRBJ2-7; d_gene: TRBD2; CDR3nt: TGTGCCAGCCGACTAGCGGGGGGTTACGAGCAGTACTTC; CDR3aa: CASRLAGGYEQYF
v_gene: TRBV4-2; abundance: .; j_gene: TRBJ1-6; d_gene: TRBD1; CDR3nt: TGTGCCAGCAGCCAAGATCCCCCGGGACAGCGGAATTCACCCCTCCACTTT; CDR3aa: CASSQDPPGQRNSPLHF
v_gene: TRBV2; abundance: .; j_gene: TRBJ1-2; d_gene: .; CDR3nt: TGTGCCAGCGCCCGGGACAATAATTATGGCTACACCTTC; CDR3aa: CASARDNNYGYTF
v_gene: TRBV5-1; abundance: .; j_gene: TRBJ2-1; d_gene: TRBD2; CDR3nt: TGCGCCAGCAGCTTGCGACTAGCGGGGGGGAATGAGCAGTTCTTC; CDR3aa: CASSLRLAGGNEQFF
v_gene: TRBV24-1; abundance: .; j_gene: TRBJ2-7; d_gene: .; CDR3nt: TGTGCCACCAGTGATTTAAACCTAGGCCTACAGTACTTC; CDR3aa: CATSDLNLGLQYF
v_gene: TRBV19; abundance: .; j_gene: TRBJ1-2; d_gene: TRBD1; CDR3nt: TGTGCCAGCATCAAGGACAGGGCGAATGGCTACACCTTC; CDR3aa: CASIKDRANGYTF
v_gene: TRBV5-4; abundance: .; j_gene: TRBJ1-4; d_gene: TRBD1; CDR3nt: TGTGCCAGCAGCCCGGCCCGGGACAGAGCCGGAGAAAAACTGTTTTTT; CDR3aa: CASSPARDRAGEKLFF
v_gene: TRBV19; abundance: .; j_gene: TRBJ2-1; d_gene: TRBD2; CDR3nt: TGTGCCAGTAGTATCACTAGCGGGGTTTACAATGAGCAGTTCTTC; CDR3aa: CASSITSGVYNEQFF
v_gene: TRBV12-3/TRBV12-4; abundance: .; j_gene: TRBJ1-2; d_gene: .; CDR3nt: TGTGCCAGCAGTCCTACAGGGTTAGATGGCTACACCTTC; CDR3aa: CASSPTGLDGYTF
v_gene: TRBV9; abundance: few; j_gene: TRBJ2-5; d_gene: TRBD1; CDR3nt: TGTGCCAGCAGCACAGAGGACAGGGGAGTTTTTGCGACCCAGTACTTC; CDR3aa: CASSTEDRGVFATQYF
v_gene: TRBV7-9; abundance: once; j_gene: TRBJ1-2; d_gene: .; CDR3nt: TGTGCCAGCAGCCGTATAACAGGGATGTATGGCTACACCTTC; CDR3aa: CASSRITGMYGYTF
v_gene: TRBV5-8; abundance: few; j_gene: TRBJ1-2; d_gene: .; CDR3nt: TGTGCCAGCAGCTTCCCCAGGGGCGGCTACACCTTC; CDR3aa: CASSFPRGGYTF
v_gene: TRBV11-2; abundance: .; j_gene: TRBJ2-3; d_gene: TRBD2; CDR3nt: TGTGCCAGCAGCTCGCAGCGGGGGGCGAGCACAGATACGCAGTATTTT; CDR3aa: CASSSQRGASTDTQYF
v_gene: TRBV6-5; abundance: .; j_gene: TRBJ1-2; d_gene: .; CDR3nt: TGTGCTGCGGGAGCCGTATTCTATGGCTACACCTTC; CDR3aa: CAAGAVFYGYTF
v_gene: TRBV4-1; abundance: .; j_gene: TRBJ1-2; d_gene: TRBD1; CDR3nt: TGCGCCAGCAGCCTCTACAGGGGTGATGGCTACACCTTC; CDR3aa: CASSLYRGDGYTF
v_gene: TRBV28; abundance: .; j_gene: TRBJ2-1; d_gene: TRBD1; CDR3nt: TGTGCCAGCAGTTCCCTGCGGGACAGGGGAGGTGAGCAGTTCTTC; CDR3aa: CASSSLRDRGGEQFF
v_gene: TRBV5-1; abundance: .; j_gene: TRBJ2-3; d_gene: TRBD1; CDR3nt: TGCGCCAGCAGCTTACAGGGGGCTGGGTCAGATACGCAGTATTTT; CDR3aa: CASSLQGAGSDTQYF
v_gene: TRBV4-2; abundance: .; j_gene: TRBJ1-1; d_gene: TRBD1; CDR3nt: TGTGCCAGCAGCCAAGTATGGGGACAGGGTATTACTGAAGCTTTCTTT; CDR3aa: CASSQVWGQGITEAFF
v_gene: TRBV5-8; abundance: .; j_gene: TRBJ1-1; d_gene: TRBD1; CDR3nt: TGTGCCAGCAGCTCAACAGGGGTGGGTGAAGCTTTCTTT; CDR3aa: CASSSTGVGEAFF
v_gene: TRBV3-1/TRBV3-2; abundance: .; j_gene: TRBJ1-3; d_gene: TRBD1; CDR3nt: TGTGCCGATCTGCGGGACAGAGTCCCCATCGGTGGAAACACCATATATTTT; CDR3aa: CADLRDRVPIGGNTIYF
v_gene: TRBV7-9; abundance: .; j_gene: TRBJ2-1; d_gene: .; CDR3nt: TGTGCCAGCAGCTTAGAAGGGGTCCCTAAGTTCTTC; CDR3aa: CASSLEGVPKFF
v_gene: TRBV25-1; abundance: .; j_gene: TRBJ2-1; d_gene: TRBD2; CDR3nt: TGTGCCAGCAGCCTAACCAGGACTAGCGGGGGGGCCAATGAGCAGTTCTTC; CDR3aa: CASSLTRTSGGANEQFF
v_gene: TRBV9; abundance: .; j_gene: TRBJ2-5; d_gene: .; CDR3nt: TGTGCCAGCAGCGTCCCCCCGGGGTCCTTACACCAAGAGACCCAGTACTTC; CDR3aa: CASSVPPGSLHQETQYF
v_gene: TRBV5-4; abundance: .; j_gene: TRBJ2-7; d_gene: TRBD1; CDR3nt: TGTGCCAGCAGCAACGACAGGGGACACCAGTACTTC; CDR3aa: CASSNDRGHQYF
v_gene: TRBV10-3; abundance: .; j_gene: TRBJ2-1; d_gene: TRBD1; CDR3nt: TGTGCCATCAGTGAGGTAGAGGACAGGGCCTACAATGAGCAGTTCTTC; CDR3aa: CAISEVEDRAYNEQFF
v_gene: TRBV11-1; abundance: .; j_gene: TRBJ1-2; d_gene: .; CDR3nt: TGTGCCAGCAGCCCCACAGGCGAGCCGAACTATGGCTACACCTTC; CDR3aa: CASSPTGEPNYGYTF
v_gene: TRBV5-1; abundance: .; j_gene: TRBJ2-3; d_gene: TRBD2; CDR3nt: TGCGCCAGCACCTCGAGCGGGGGAGATACAGATACGCAGTATTTT; CDR3aa: CASTSSGGDTDTQYF
v_gene: TRBV30; abundance: .; j_gene: TRBJ1-1; d_gene: TRBD1; CDR3nt: TGTGCCTGGAGTGTACTAGGACAGGGGGCTGAAGCTTTCTTT; CDR3aa: CAWSVLGQGAEAFF
v_gene: TRBV6-5; abundance: .; j_gene: TRBJ1-4; d_gene: TRBD1; CDR3nt: TGTGCCAGCAGGGGGGGACAGGCCGGAAAACTGTTTTTT; CDR3aa: CASRGGQAGKLFF
v_gene: TRBV18; abundance: .; j_gene: TRBJ2-7; d_gene: TRBD2; CDR3nt: TGTGCCAGCTCACCCCCGGGAGGGAGGTACGAGCAGTACTTC; CDR3aa: CASSPPGGRYEQYF
v_gene: TRBV23-1; abundance: .; j_gene: TRBJ1-6; d_gene: TRBD1; CDR3nt: TGCGCCAGCAGTCACCCGCAGCCAAGGACAGGGGAGGGATCCAATTCACCCCTCCACTTT; CDR3aa: CASSHPQPRTGEGSNSPLHF
v_gene: TRBV4-1; abundance: once; j_gene: TRBJ2-7; d_gene: TRBD2; CDR3nt: TGCGCCAGCAGCCAAGACGCCGGCGATAGCGGGCCCGACTCCTACGAGCAGTACTTC; CDR3aa: CASSQDAGDSGPDSYEQYF
v_gene: TRBV5-1; abundance: once; j_gene: TRBJ2-7; d_gene: TRBD2; CDR3nt: TGCGCCAGCAGCCCGGGACTAGCGGGGGAGCAGTACTTC; CDR3aa: CASSPGLAGEQYF
v_gene: TRBV18; abundance: .; j_gene: TRBJ1-3; d_gene: .; CDR3nt: TGTGCCAGCTCACCAGGGCTTGGTGGAAACACCATATATTTT; CDR3aa: CASSPGLGGNTIYF
v_gene: TRBV3-1/TRBV3-2; abundance: once; j_gene: TRBJ2-1; d_gene: TRBD2; CDR3nt: TGTGCCAGCAGCCATATTATTCCCCGACTAGCTCCTAGCTCCTACAATGAGCAGTTCTTC; CDR3aa: CASSHIIPRLAPSSYNEQFF
v_gene: TRBV19; abundance: .; j_gene: TRBJ1-2; d_gene: .; CDR3nt: TGTGCCAGTAGTATGGCCTCGGGACACGCTAACTATGGCTACACCTTC; CDR3aa: CASSMASGHANYGYTF
v_gene: TRBV3-1/TRBV3-2; abundance: .; j_gene: TRBJ2-1; d_gene: .; CDR3nt: TGTGCCAGCAGCCAAGATCTCCTAAATGAGCAGTTCTTC; CDR3aa: CASSQDLLNEQFF
v_gene: TRBV19; abundance: .; j_gene: TRBJ2-2; d_gene: TRBD1; CDR3nt: TGTGCCAGCCTCGACAGGGGGGAGGTCGGGGAGCTGTTTTTT; CDR3aa: CASLDRGEVGELFF
v_gene: TRBV28; abundance: .; j_gene: TRBJ1-1; d_gene: .; CDR3nt: TGTGCCAGCATCACTACCCCCACCCAAACTGAAGCTTTCTTT; CDR3aa: CASITTPTQTEAFF
v_gene: TRBV27; abundance: .; j_gene: TRBJ2-3; d_gene: .; CDR3nt: TGTGCCAGCAGTTTTGGGTGGGAGGCTGGCGATACGCAGTATTTT; CDR3aa: CASSFGWEAGDTQYF
v_gene: TRBV28; abundance: .; j_gene: TRBJ1-2; d_gene: .; CDR3nt: TGTGCCAGCAGTCGGGGGTATGGCTACACCTTC; CDR3aa: CASSRGYGYTF
v_gene: TRBV28; abundance: .; j_gene: TRBJ1-1; d_gene: TRBD1; CDR3nt: TGTGCCAGCAGCTTAGGGGGCGCGTGGACTGAAGCTTTCTTT; CDR3aa: CASSLGGAWTEAFF
v_gene: TRBV6-5; abundance: .; j_gene: TRBJ1-1; d_gene: TRBD1; CDR3nt: TGTGCCAGCACCCGGACAGGGGCAGACGCTGAAGCTTTCTTT; CDR3aa: CASTRTGADAEAFF
v_gene: TRBV2; abundance: .; j_gene: TRBJ1-5; d_gene: TRBD1; CDR3nt: TGTGCCAGCAGCCGGGACAGGACTTATCAGCCCCAGCATTTT; CDR3aa: CASSRDRTYQPQHF